This entry lists 20 T cell receptor beta chains sequenced from one sample in a study of CD8 T cells in ankylosing spondylitis. TCRdb re-called the 5' RACE reads through MiXCR, storing one row per CDR3 protein. Altogether 700,000 to 1,000,000 distinct CDR3 sequences are present, 10% to 15% being singletons, with the ten largest covering more than 0.5%. These receptors lack a known antigen. Overall study findings and caveats: Apparently characteristic of ankylosing spondylitis blood was a TCR beta motif (fewer than ten highly homologous variants).

Input material: blood, either unsorted or a sorted T cell fraction (not recorded which). These receptors came from a male donor with ankylosing spondylitis.

A few counts support this clonotype. The V gene is TRBV6-5, the J gene TRBJ2-1; tentative D call: TRBD1 (5 bases). Germline CDR1 reads MNHEY; CDR2 reads SVGAGI. The CDR3 is made up of 18 amino acids. V was clipped by 5 bases and J by 2 bases, with 22 bases between them. The CDR3 bases are TGTGCCAGCAGTACCTATAGGGGTCCCGGTCCCACCTACAATGAGCAGTTCTTC. Residues: CASSTYRGPGPTYNEQFF.

A few counts support this clonotype. The V gene is TRBV6-2 or TRBV6-3, the J gene TRBJ2-1; D call uncertain. From germline, CDR1 is MNHEY and CDR2 SVGEGT. V shed 5 bases and J shed 10 bases, with 12 bases lying between them. CDR3 length equals 12 residues. CDR3 loop: CASSRPNWEQFF. The CDR3 DNA reads TGTGCCAGCAGTCGGCCGAACTGGGAGCAGTTCTTC.

The genes are TRBV10-1 and TRBJ2-1; TRBD1 matches 9 bases. The CDR3 has 16 residues. CDR1 and CDR2 (germline): WNHNN, SYGVQD (reference sequence). The junction had 5 bases not matched to a gene; V was cut back by 5 bases and J by 0 bases. The CDR3 DNA reads as TGCGCCAGCAGTACCGGACAGGGGAGCTCCTACAATGAGCAGTTCTTC. Its translation is CASSTGQGSSYNEQFF.

There are many counts of this clonotype. V and J are TRBV20-1 and TRBJ2-3; 8 nucleotides line up with TRBD2. Trimming removed 3 bases from V and 0 bases from J; junction bases left unmatched: 5. This CDR3 spans 15 amino acids. Germline-derived CDR1 and CDR2 are DFQATT and SNEGSKA (reference sequence). The CDR3 sequence is CSASSLAGSTDTQYF. Here the CDR3 DNA reads TGCAGTGCTAGTTCCCTAGCGGGTAGCACAGATACGCAGTATTTT.

The J gene is TRBJ2-2, the V gene TRBV11-3; D is uncertain. The CDR3 has 16 residues. Germline V gene lookup returns CDR1 SGHNT and CDR2 YENEEA. V lost 4 bases and J 4 bases, leaving 16 bases between the germline ends. The CDR3 spells CASSSSAWLLTGELFF. In DNA, the CDR3 is TGTGCCAGCAGCTCCAGCGCATGGCTCCTCACCGGGGAGCTGTTTTTT.

The rearrangement uses TRBV6-1 and TRBJ1-6; unclear D gene. The CDR3 is made up of 18 amino acids. Between the trimmed V and J ends, which lost 6 bases and 0 bases, there was a span of 18 bases. Germline CDR1 and CDR2: MNHNS and SASEGT. CDR3 nucleotides: TGTGCCAGCAGCGAGGCCCACCTGGGGAGCTCCTATAATTCACCCCTCCACTTT. Encoded protein: CASSEAHLGSSYNSPLHF.

This sequence joins TRBV29-1 and TRBJ1-1, with D maybe TRBD1 (5 bases). The CDR3 has 15 residues. V lost 6 bases and J lost 1, with 18 bases in between. Germline CDR1 reads SQVTM; CDR2 reads ANQGSEA. The CDR3 loop is CSVQGVYRTNTEAFF. The CDR3 DNA is TGCAGCGTGCAAGGGGTTTACAGGACGAACACTGAAGCTTTCTTT.

The chain combines TRBV7-2 with TRBJ2-1; possibly TRBD2 for D (6 bases). V was clipped by 4 bases and J by 7 bases, with 23 bases between them. Germline V gives CDR1 SGHTA, CDR2 FQGNSA. The CDR3 runs 17 residues. This chain's CDR3 is CASSSGTLRAGKNEQFF. The CDR3 DNA follows: TGTGCCAGCAGCTCCGGGACCCTCCGCGCGGGAAAAAATGAGCAGTTCTTC.

This clonotype showed up just a few times. This chain joins TRBV20-1 and TRBJ2-1, with 8 bases lining up with TRBD2. CDR1 DFQATT and CDR2 SNEGSKA come from the germline V gene (reference sequence). The ends lost 0 bases at V and 9 bases at J; junction bases unmatched: 4. The CDR3 length is 13 residues. CDR3 sequence reads: CSARDRGGREQFF. The CDR3 DNA follows: TGCAGTGCTAGAGATCGGGGGGGCCGTGAGCAGTTCTTC.

This clonotype appeared a few times. The chain uses TRBV7-2 and TRBJ2-7; 9 bases are a match to TRBD2. V gave up 5 bases and J gave up 6 bases; unmatched junction bases: 5. Per germline, CDR1 SGHTA and CDR2 FQGNSA. The CDR3 is 13 amino acids. The CDR3 coding sequence is TGTGCCAGCAGCGCGGGACTAGCACTCGAGCAGTACTTC. Protein product: CASSAGLALEQYF.

This clonotype has only a few counts. The chain employs TRBV20-1 and TRBJ2-1; 8 nucleotides align to TRBD2. V was pared by 0 bases and J by 0 bases, with 10 bases of the junction left unmatched. This CDR3 region has 18 residues. From germline, CDR1 is DFQATT and CDR2 SNEGSKA (reference sequence). The CDR3 is CSARERVAGSSSYNEQFF. CDR3 DNA: TGCAGTGCTAGAGAGAGAGTAGCGGGGAGTAGCTCCTACAATGAGCAGTTCTTC.

The V call is TRBV2, the J call TRBJ1-5, with D perhaps matching TRBD1 (6 bases). Germline loops: CDR1 SNHLY, CDR2 FYNNEI. This CDR3 comprises 12 residues. Trimming left V 7 bases short and J 6 bases short, with 10 bases between. CDR3 residues: CASNRVAQPQHF. CDR3 in DNA: TGTGCCAGCAACAGGGTGGCTCAGCCCCAGCATTTT.

This clonotype was seen repeatedly, ten times or more. The gene calls are TRBV10-3 and TRBJ2-3; D remains ambiguous. This CDR3 contains 15 residues. In germline, CDR1 is ENHRY, CDR2 SYGVKD. V was cut by 3 bases and J by 0 bases, with 10 bases left in between. For the CDR3, the DNA is TGTGCCATCAGTGAATTAGCAAGAAGCACAGATACGCAGTATTTT. Amino acids: CAISELARSTDTQYF.

The rearrangement joins TRBV5-6 to TRBJ2-5, with TRBD2 as a possible D gene (6 bases). The length of the CDR3 is 14 residues. Trimming removed 1 base from V and 7 bases from J, with 14 bases in between. The germline gives CDR1 SGHDT, CDR2 YYEEEE. The CDR3 loop reads CASSLRVVGGTQYF. The CDR3 coding sequence is TGTGCCAGCAGCTTGAGGGTAGTCGGGGGGACCCAGTACTTC. The full variable domain, with the rest looked up from reference TRBV5-6 and TRBJ2-5, is DAGVTQSPTHLIKTRGQQVTLRCSPKSGHDTVSWYQQALGQGPQFIFQYYEEEERQRGNFPDRFSGHQFPNYSSELNVNALLLGDSALYLCASSLRVVGGTQYFGPGTRLLVL.

This clonotype was picked up many times. The chain recombines TRBV29-1 with TRBJ2-5; no clear D. CDR3 length: 12 residues. With 7 bases removed from V and 2 bases from J, the gap between germline ends came to 11 bases. Germline V lookup: CDR1 SQVTM, CDR2 ANQGSEA. The CDR3 region is CSALATQETQYF. CDR3 coding DNA: TGCAGCGCCCTGGCCACTCAAGAGACCCAGTACTTC.

The chain is built from TRBV6-5 and TRBJ1-2; D may be TRBD1 (5 bases). Trimming removed 2 bases from V and 6 bases from J, with 13 bases in between. CDR3 length equals 14 residues. CDR1 and CDR2 from the germline V gene are MNHEY and SVGAGI. The CDR3 protein is CASSYAGTSDGYTF. CDR3 nucleotides: TGTGCCAGCAGTTACGCCGGGACGTCTGATGGCTACACCTTC.

This clonotype was found many times. The chain employs TRBV27 and TRBJ1-2, with 7 bases lining up with TRBD1. Trimming at V came to 3 bases and at J to 4 bases, leaving 2 bases not matched to a gene. The CDR3 runs 13 residues. The germline V gene has CDR1 MNHEY and CDR2 SMNVEV (reference sequence). CDR3 bases: TGTGCCAGCAGTTTTCGGGACAGCTATGGCTACACCTTC. Translation: CASSFRDSYGYTF.

This clonotype turned up a few times. This rearrangement joins TRBV15 to TRBJ1-2; 8 bases match TRBD1. The V segment lost 3 bases and the J segment 7 bases; nucleotides outside the gene matches: 7. This CDR3 has 14 amino acids. CDR1 is LNHNV, CDR2 YYDKDF, per germline (reference sequence). The CDR3 DNA sequence: TGTGCCACCAGCAGGGACCTAACAGGGGGTGGCTACACCTTC. Protein: CATSRDLTGGGYTF.

This clonotype was observed at least ten times. The V gene is TRBV20-1, the J gene TRBJ1-6; 7 bases map to TRBD1. The CDR3 has 12 residues. The germline CDR1 and CDR2 sequences are DFQATT and SNEGSKA (reference sequence). J lost 10 bases, V lost 8 bases, and 8 bases had no gene match. CDR3 sequence (DNA): TGCAGTACTACAGGGGTGAGATCACCCCTCCACTTT. Its translation: CSTTGVRSPLHF.

The chain carries TRBV9 and TRBJ2-2; weak D call: TRBD2 (7 bases). Per the germline V gene, CDR1 is SGDLS and CDR2 is YYNGEE. The CDR3 totals 16 residues. Trimming removed 4 bases from V and 4 bases from J, with 17 bases in between. The CDR3 loop reads CASSPRGETGTGELFF. The CDR3 region has the DNA TGTGCCAGCAGCCCCCGGGGGGAGACAGGCACCGGGGAGCTGTTTTTT.